The clone carrying this T cell receptor (beta chain) was seen a handful of times. This sample was taken from a study of quantifying T cell responses using KT2 cells. Across the study: cDNA was made from DNase-treated RNA using alpha and beta constant primers. The T4 ligation step was estimated to exceed 8.5% efficiency under optimum conditions.

Trimming left V 5 bases short and J 3 bases short, with 17 bases between. The CDR3 has 14 residues. Per germline, CDR1 DFQATT and CDR2 SNEGSKA (reference sequence). Unfractionated PBMC were spiked with known numbers of KT2 clone cells. A single-stranded UMI oligo with SP2 sequence was ligated to cDNA 3' ends. First-round PCR used 4 to 5 cycles and beta primers RC1.1 and RC1.2 covering TRBC1 and TRBC2. TCRdb called the UMI-ligation and nested PCR reads again in MiXCR, with one record for every CDR3 protein. The table lists some 50,000 distinct CDR3 sequences, roughly 12% of them singletons. This chain joins TRBV20-1 and TRBJ2-7; D might be TRBD2 (6 bases). Input material: PBMCs spiked with cells of the T cell clone KT2. This receptor was taken from a human donor. DNA of the CDR3: TGCAGTGCTCCCCCACCCCGCGGGAACTACGAGCAGTACTTC. This translates into CSAPPPRGNYEQYF.